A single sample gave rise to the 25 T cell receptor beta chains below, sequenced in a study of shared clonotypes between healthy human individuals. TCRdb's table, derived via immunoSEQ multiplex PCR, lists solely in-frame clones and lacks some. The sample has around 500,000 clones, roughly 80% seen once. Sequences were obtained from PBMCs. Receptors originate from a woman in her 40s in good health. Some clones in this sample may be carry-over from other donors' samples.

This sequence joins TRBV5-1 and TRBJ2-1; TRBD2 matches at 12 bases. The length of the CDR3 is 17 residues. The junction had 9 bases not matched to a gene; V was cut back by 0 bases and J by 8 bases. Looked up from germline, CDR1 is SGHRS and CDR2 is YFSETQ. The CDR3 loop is CASSLDRLAGVVDEQFF. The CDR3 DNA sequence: TGCGCCAGCAGCTTGGACCGACTAGCGGGAGTAGTAGATGAGCAGTTCTTC.

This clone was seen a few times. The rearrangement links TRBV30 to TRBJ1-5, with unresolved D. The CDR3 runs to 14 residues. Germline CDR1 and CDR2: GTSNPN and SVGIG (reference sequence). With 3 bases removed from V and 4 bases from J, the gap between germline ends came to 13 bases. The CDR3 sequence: CAWRGDGENQPQHF. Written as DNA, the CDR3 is TGTGCCTGGAGGGGAGACGGGGAAAATCAGCCCCAGCATTTT.

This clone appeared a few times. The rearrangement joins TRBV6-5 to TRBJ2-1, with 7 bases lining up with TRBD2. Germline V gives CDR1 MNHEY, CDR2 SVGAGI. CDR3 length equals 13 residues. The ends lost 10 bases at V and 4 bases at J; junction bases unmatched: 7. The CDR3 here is CATGGRTYNEQFF. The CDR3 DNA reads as TGTGCCACCGGCGGGAGAACTTACAATGAGCAGTTCTTC.

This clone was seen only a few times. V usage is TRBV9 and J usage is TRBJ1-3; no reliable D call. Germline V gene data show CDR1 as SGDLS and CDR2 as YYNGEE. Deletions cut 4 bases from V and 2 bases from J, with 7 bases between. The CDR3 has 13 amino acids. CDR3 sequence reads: CASSIPTGNTIYF. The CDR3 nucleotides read TGTGCCAGCAGCATTCCAACTGGAAACACCATATATTTT.

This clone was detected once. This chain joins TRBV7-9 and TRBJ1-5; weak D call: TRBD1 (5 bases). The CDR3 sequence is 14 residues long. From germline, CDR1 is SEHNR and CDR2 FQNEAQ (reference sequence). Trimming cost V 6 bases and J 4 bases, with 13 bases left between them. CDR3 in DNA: TGTGCCAGCAGTTTATACGGGGGAAATCAGCCCCAGCATTTT. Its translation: CASSLYGGNQPQHF.

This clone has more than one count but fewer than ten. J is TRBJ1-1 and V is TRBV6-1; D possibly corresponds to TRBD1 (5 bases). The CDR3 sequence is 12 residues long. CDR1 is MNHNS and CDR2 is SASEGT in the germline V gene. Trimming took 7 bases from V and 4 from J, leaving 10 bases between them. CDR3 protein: CASTGTGTEAFF. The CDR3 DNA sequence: TGTGCCAGCACAGGGACGGGCACTGAAGCTTTCTTT.

The CDR3 here is CASSASPRRTDTQYF. The CDR3 nucleotides are TGTGCCAGCAGCGCCAGTCCTAGACGCACAGATACGCAGTATTTT. The chain couples TRBV9 to TRBJ2-3; D is undetermined. The CDR3 sequence is 15 residues long. Germline V CDR1 and CDR2: SGDLS, YYNGEE. The V gene lost 3 bases and the J gene lost 1 base, with 12 bases spanning the gap.

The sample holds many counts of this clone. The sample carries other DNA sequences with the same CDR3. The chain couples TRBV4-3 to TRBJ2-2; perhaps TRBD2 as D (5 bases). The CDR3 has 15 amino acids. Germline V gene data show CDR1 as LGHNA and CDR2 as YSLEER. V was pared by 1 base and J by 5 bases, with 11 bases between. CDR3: CASSQGTPGTGELFF. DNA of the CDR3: TGCGCCAGCAGCCAAGGGACGCCGGGGACCGGGGAGCTGTTTTTT.

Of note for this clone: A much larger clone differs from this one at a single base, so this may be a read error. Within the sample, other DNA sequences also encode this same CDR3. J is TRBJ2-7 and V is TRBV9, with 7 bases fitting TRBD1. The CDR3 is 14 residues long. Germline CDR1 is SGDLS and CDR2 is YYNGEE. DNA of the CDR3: TGCGCCAGCAGCCCTGGTCCAGGGGGTTACGAGCAGTACTTC. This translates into CASSPGPGGYEQYF.

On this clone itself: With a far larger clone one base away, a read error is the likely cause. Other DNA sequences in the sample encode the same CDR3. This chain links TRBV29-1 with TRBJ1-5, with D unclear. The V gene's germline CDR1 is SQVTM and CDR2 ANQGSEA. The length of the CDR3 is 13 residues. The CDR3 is CSVLLSDGRPQHF. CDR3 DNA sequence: TGCAGCGTTTTGTTATCAGACGGACGGCCCCAGCACTTT.

CDR3 DNA: TGTGCCAGCAGCATCAGCTCCTACGAGCAGTACTTC. This encodes CASSISSYEQYF. V gene TRBV5-6 combines with J gene TRBJ2-7, with D hard to call. Germline V lookup: CDR1 SGHDT, CDR2 YYEEEE. Trimming took off 4 bases at V and 0 bases at J, with 5 bases between the two ends. CDR3 size: 12 residues.

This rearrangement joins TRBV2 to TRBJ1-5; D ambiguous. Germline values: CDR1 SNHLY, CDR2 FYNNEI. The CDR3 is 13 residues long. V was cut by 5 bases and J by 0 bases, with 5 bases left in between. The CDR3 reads CASSQYSNQPQHF. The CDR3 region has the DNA TGTGCCAGCAGTCAATATAGCAATCAGCCCCAGCATTTT.

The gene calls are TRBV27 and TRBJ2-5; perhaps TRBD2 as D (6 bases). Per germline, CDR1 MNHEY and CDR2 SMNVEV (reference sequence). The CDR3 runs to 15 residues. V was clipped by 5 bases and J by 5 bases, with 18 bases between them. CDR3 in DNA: TGTGCCAGCAGTCGGAGGGAGGAGACCTGGGAGACCCAGTACTTC. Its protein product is CASSRREETWETQYF.

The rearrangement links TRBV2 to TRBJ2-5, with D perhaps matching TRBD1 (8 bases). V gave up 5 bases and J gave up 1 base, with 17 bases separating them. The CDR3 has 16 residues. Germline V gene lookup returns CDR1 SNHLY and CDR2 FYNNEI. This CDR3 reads CASSSRTGRVQETQYF. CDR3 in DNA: TGTGCCAGCAGTTCAAGGACAGGGAGGGTCCAAGAGACCCAGTACTTC.

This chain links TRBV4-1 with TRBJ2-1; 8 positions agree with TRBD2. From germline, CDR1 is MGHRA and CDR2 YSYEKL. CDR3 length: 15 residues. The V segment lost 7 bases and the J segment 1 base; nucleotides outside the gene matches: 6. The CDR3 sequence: CASTSSGTSYNEQFF. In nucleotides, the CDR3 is TGCGCCAGCACCAGTAGCGGGACATCCTACAATGAGCAGTTCTTC.

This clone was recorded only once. The CDR3 here is CASSRGLAGTSSYNEQFF. Here the CDR3 DNA reads TGCGCCAGCAGCCGAGGACTAGCGGGAACCAGCTCCTACAATGAGCAGTTCTTC. The J gene is TRBJ2-1, the V gene TRBV4-1; 12 bases agree with TRBD2. Germline-derived CDR1 and CDR2 are MGHRA and YSYEKL. J was trimmed by 0 bases and V by 4 bases; bases with no gene match: 7. The length of the CDR3 is 18 residues.

CDR3 bases: TGTGCCAGCAACTGGCGGGAGGCACACAATGAGCAGTTCTTC. Its protein product is CASNWREAHNEQFF. The J gene is TRBJ2-1, the V gene TRBV28, with 8 positions matching TRBD2. The CDR3 contains 14 residues. Per the germline V gene, CDR1 is MDHEN and CDR2 is SYDVKM. Trimming removed 7 bases from V and 5 bases from J; junction bases left unmatched: 7.

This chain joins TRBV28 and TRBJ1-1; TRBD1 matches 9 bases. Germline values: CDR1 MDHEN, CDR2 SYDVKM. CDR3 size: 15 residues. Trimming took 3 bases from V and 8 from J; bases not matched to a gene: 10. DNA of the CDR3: TGTGCCAGCAGTTTTTGGGACAGGGTCCCTCCAGAAGCTTTCTTT. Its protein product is CASSFWDRVPPEAFF. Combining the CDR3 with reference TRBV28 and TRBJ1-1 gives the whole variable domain DVKVTQSSRYLVKRTGEKVFLECVQDMDHENMFWYRQDPGLGLRLIYFSYDVKMKEKGDIPEGYSVSREKKERFSLILESASTNQTSMYLCASSFWDRVPPEAFFGQGTRLTVV.

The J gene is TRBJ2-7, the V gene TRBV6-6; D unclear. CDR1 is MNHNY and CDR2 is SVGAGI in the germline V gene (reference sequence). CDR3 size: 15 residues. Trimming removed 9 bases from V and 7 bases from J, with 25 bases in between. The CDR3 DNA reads TGTGCCAGTTGTTACGTCGGCTTGACGCTGAAAGAGCAGTACTTC. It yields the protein CASCYVGLTLKEQYF.

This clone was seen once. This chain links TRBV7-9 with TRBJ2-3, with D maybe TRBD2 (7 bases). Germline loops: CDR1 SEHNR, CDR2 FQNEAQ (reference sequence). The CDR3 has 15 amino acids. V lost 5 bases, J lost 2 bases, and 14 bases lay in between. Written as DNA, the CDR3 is TGTGCCAGCAGCCCTGGGGGGGCGGACACAGATACGCAGTATTTT. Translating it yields CASSPGGADTDTQYF.

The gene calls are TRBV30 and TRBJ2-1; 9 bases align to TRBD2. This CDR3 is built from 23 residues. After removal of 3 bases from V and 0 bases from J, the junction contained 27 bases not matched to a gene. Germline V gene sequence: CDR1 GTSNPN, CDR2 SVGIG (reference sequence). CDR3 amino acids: CAWRGLWSGRPLSLRSSYNEQFF. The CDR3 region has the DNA TGTGCCTGGAGGGGACTGTGGAGCGGGAGGCCACTATCACTACGGAGCTCCTACAATGAGCAGTTCTTC.

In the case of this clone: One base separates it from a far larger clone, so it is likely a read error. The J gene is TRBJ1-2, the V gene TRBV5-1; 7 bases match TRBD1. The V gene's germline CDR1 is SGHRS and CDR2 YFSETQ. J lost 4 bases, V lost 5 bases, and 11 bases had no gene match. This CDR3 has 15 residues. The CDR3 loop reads CASSHTGDTAYGYTF. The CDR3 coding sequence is TGCGCCAGCAGTCACACAGGGGACACGGCCTATGGCTACACCTTC.

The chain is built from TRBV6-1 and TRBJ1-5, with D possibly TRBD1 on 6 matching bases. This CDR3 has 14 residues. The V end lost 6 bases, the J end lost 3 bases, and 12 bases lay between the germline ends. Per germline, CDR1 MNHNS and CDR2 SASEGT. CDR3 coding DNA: TGTGCCAGCAGCCCGAGGACAGACAATCAGCCCCAGCATTTT. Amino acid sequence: CASSPRTDNQPQHF.

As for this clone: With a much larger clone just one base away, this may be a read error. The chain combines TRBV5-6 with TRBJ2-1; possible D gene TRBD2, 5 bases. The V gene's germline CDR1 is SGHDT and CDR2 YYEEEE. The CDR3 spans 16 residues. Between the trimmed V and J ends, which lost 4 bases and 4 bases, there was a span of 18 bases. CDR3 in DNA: TGTGCCAGCAGCCCTTTTGTGGGAGTATCTTACAATGAGCAGTTCTTC. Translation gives CASSPFVGVSYNEQFF.

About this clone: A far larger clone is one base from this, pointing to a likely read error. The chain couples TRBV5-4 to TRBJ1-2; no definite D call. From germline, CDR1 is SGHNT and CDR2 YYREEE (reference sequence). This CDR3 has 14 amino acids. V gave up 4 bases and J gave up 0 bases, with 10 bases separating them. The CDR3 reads CASSLYRANYGYTF. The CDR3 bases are TGTGCCAGCAGCCTGTACAGAGCTAACTATGGCTACACCTTC.